The TCR beta chain described here comes from a study of T-cell memory formation after mild COVID-19. The CDR3 runs 14 residues. Germline assignment: CDR1 ENHRY and CDR2 SYGVKD. From the 5' RACE reads, TCRdb called clonotypes with MiXCR, one entry per CDR3 protein. The sample yields roughly 130,000 distinct CDR3 sequences, over 15% seen once. The receptor was derived from a young man who had mild COVID-19 (a few samples of this study predate the infection). Cell type and time point are not known. The source material was PBMCs or a T cell subset sorted from them (not recorded which). The chain is built from TRBV10-3 and TRBJ2-1; a weak D match, TRBD1 (5 bases). The closer fit of TRBJ2-5 to the DNA end suggests the J call may be wrong. CDR3 in DNA: TGTGCCATCAGTGAAACGACAGCCCAAGAGACCCAGTACTTC. This encodes CAISETTAQETQYF.